This T cell receptor (beta chain) derives from a study of Ad26.COV2.S vaccination and SARS-CoV-2 variants (dated by TCRdb to about 2021). Notes on the research overall: Vaccine-arm donors were drawn from COV1001, a multicentre, randomized, double-blind, placebo-controlled phase I-IIa trial of Ad26.COV2.S in healthy adults. Ad26.COV2.S was administered intramuscularly at 5 x 10^10 or 1 x 10^11 viral particles, either as a single shot or as two shots given 56 days apart. The specificity and breadth of SARS-CoV-2-reactive T cell receptors after Ad26.COV2.S vaccination were assessed by TCRbeta repertoire sequencing. A total of approximately 30 samples were included in the TCR-sequenced set, comprising roughly 19 Ad26.COV2.S vaccine recipients, 5 placebo recipients and 8 SARS-CoV-2 convalescent individuals. Trial participants were randomized into five groups of five, in which low-dose or high-dose Ad26.COV2.S was given once or twice, or placebo was given on both occasions. Throughout the experiments and outcome assessment, investigators stayed blinded to trial group allocation.

A remark on this clone: The antigen it binds to is not known. No much larger clone exists at a distance of one base, and base qualities are not known.

General findings and caveats noted by the study authors: After vaccination, substantial breadth of spike-specific CD8+ and CD4+ T cell responses was reported. The authors noted that total T cell responses may have been underestimated by the TCR breadth and depth analyses. The study was not powered for comparison of responses between vaccine doses or regimens. Compared with placebo recipients, Ad26.COV2.S recipients showed higher spike-specific TCR breadth (P = 0.0014). Vaccine and placebo recipients had similar non-spike TCR breadth, a finding consistent with the vaccine containing only spike.

V and J lose 2 bases and 4 bases, and a span of 18 bases separates them. Inclusive of the bounding cysteine and phenylalanine, the CDR3 is 17 residues long. Of all the DNA, just the CDR3 is kept, 51 bases in frame from base 1. CDR1 and CDR2 were assigned from the germline V gene as MNHEY and SVGEGT. What this sample's treatment or condition label stands for: roughly 18 received Ad26.COV2.S at low or high dose, single or two shots; roughly five received placebo; per-sample allocation not given. Repertoires of vaccine and placebo recipients were sequenced from samples collected on day 63 after the first injection. Cohort 1b enrolled 20 to 30 adults aged 18-55 years at a single site in Boston, USA, between 29 July and 7 August 2020. As a vaccine, Ad26.COV2.S was a replication-incompetent adenovirus type 26 vector that expressed a prefusion-stabilized SARS-CoV-2 spike protein derived from the original Wuhan strain.

TCRbeta CDR3 regions were sequenced with the immunoSEQ Assay. After extraction, genomic DNA underwent amplification by bias-controlled multiplex PCR, followed by high-throughput sequencing. Turning to the authors' computational methods: To quantify the absolute abundance of each unique TCRbeta CDR3 region, sequences were collapsed and filtered. T cell fraction was estimated by normalizing TCRbeta template counts to usable DNA, which was measured by amplifying reference genes present in all nucleated cells. Repertoire TCRs were annotated as SARS-CoV-2-specific by exact matching of V gene, CDR3 amino acid sequence and J gene to a known reactive TCR set. MIRA supplied the reference SARS-CoV-2 TCR set, which was filtered for enrichment in COVID-19-positive ImmuneCODE repertoires so that public or cross-reactive TCRs were removed. Using the MIRA antigens, annotated TCRs were further analysed by specific ORF or by position within an ORF. Breadth was defined as annotated unique rearrangements over total unique productive rearrangements; depth was the summed frequency of those rearrangements. TCR breadth was compared between groups using two-sided Wilcoxon rank-sum tests. What TCRdb holds here is the immuneACCESS table cut down to in-frame rearrangements. Part of the clones is not present; checked against another copy, under half of the missing clones reflect an unresolved V gene, and the others are unexplained. The V and J calls and clone size are taken from that table; D and trimming were inferred from the DNA. Recorded for this sample are over 400,000 clones; 92% of them occurred a single time. The ten largest account for 1.5% to 2% of the sample.

The rearranged segments are TRBV6-2 or TRBV6-3 and TRBJ2-1; a weak D assignment points to TRBD2 (6 bases agree). This specimen consisted of peripheral blood, obtained in a trial of Ad26.COV2.S vaccine versus placebo. This TCR came from a person aged 18-60 years who received the Ad26.COV2.S COVID-19 vaccine or a placebo. Here is the DNA: TGTGCCAGCAGTTACGACCGGGGGTTAGCGGAGTACAATGAGCAGTTCTTC. This gives the protein CASSYDRGLAEYNEQFF.